These 16 T cell receptor beta chains originate from one sample sequenced in a study of PD-L1 blockade in urothelial cancer. The repertoire was sequenced with immunoSEQ multiplex PCR; TCRdb's copy has only in-frame clones and lacks some. The sample carries about 95,000 clones, 85% to 90% recorded once. This sample's time point: pretreatment peripheral blood. The material sequenced was PBMCs, taken around atezolizumab (anti-PD-L1) treatment. The receptors originated from a man between 60 and 75 years old with urothelial cancer.

The V call is TRBV13, the J call TRBJ2-3; 8 positions match TRBD2. CDR3 length: 20 amino acids. Per germline, CDR1 PRHDT and CDR2 FYEKMQ (reference sequence). J was trimmed by 0 bases and V by 5 bases; bases with no gene match: 19. CDR3 region: CASSHWEETPSGGSTDTQYF. CDR3 bases: TGTGCCAGCAGCCATTGGGAGGAGACCCCCAGCGGGGGAAGCACAGATACGCAGTATTTT.

The table lists this clone with a few counts. The chain couples TRBV6-5 to TRBJ2-2; maybe TRBD1 (5 bases). Per the germline V gene, CDR1 is MNHEY and CDR2 is SVGAGI. The CDR3 extends over 14 amino acids. V was clipped by 2 bases and J by 3 bases, with 7 bases between them. The CDR3 DNA reads as TGTGCCAGCAGTTACAGGGGTTACACCGGGGAGCTGTTTTTT. Its protein product is CASSYRGYTGELFF.

This clone was found a few times. The chain uses TRBV10-2 and TRBJ1-5; D ambiguous. The CDR3 has 18 residues. Trimming removed 0 bases at V and 1 base at J, with 16 bases between. Germline loops: CDR1 WSHSY, CDR2 SAAADI. The DNA for the CDR3 is TGCGCCAGCAGTGAGTCCCCTCGAGGAGGAAAGAGCAATCAGCCCCAGCATTTT. It yields the protein CASSESPRGGKSNQPQHF.

The rearrangement links TRBV13 to TRBJ2-7; D is uncertain. Germline CDR1 reads PRHDT; CDR2 reads FYEKMQ (reference sequence). CDR3 length: 15 residues. Trimming took off 2 bases at V and 0 bases at J, with 11 bases between the two ends. The CDR3 spells CASSLFQSNSYEQYF. In DNA, the CDR3 is TGTGCCAGCAGCTTATTTCAGTCGAACTCCTACGAGCAGTACTTC.

This chain connects TRBV11-2 to TRBJ1-3; 7 bases are a match to TRBD1. The CDR3 runs to 15 residues. J was trimmed by 3 bases and V by 4 bases; bases with no gene match: 6. Germline CDR1 reads SGHAT; CDR2 reads FQNNGV. CDR3 protein: CASSSFQGGGNTIYF. DNA of the CDR3: TGTGCCAGCAGCTCCTTCCAGGGGGGTGGAAACACCATATATTTT.

V is TRBV2 and J is TRBJ1-2, with a weak D call TRBD1 (5 bases). This CDR3 is 11 amino acids long. V lost 9 bases and J 4 bases, leaving 9 bases between the germline ends. Per the germline V gene, CDR1 is SNHLY and CDR2 is FYNNEI. CDR3 sequence: CARTGGYGYTF. The DNA of the CDR3 is TGTGCCAGAACGGGGGGCTATGGCTACACCTTC.

The CDR3 bases are TGCGCCAGCAGCCAAACAGGGGGCGCAGAGACCCAGTACTTC. Amino acid sequence: CASSQTGGAETQYF. The chain carries TRBV4-3 and TRBJ2-5; 9 nucleotides agree with TRBD1. J lost 4 bases, V lost 2 bases, and 2 bases had no gene match. CDR1 is LGHNA and CDR2 is YSLEER in the germline V gene. There are 14 residues in the CDR3.

The chain carries TRBV5-1 and TRBJ1-2, with 7 bases identical to TRBD1. This CDR3 has 16 residues. Germline CDR1 is SGHRS and CDR2 is YFSETQ. Losses at the gene ends were 0 bases for V and 8 bases for J; bases not matched to a gene: 13. In DNA, the CDR3 is TGCGCCAGCAGCTTGGAGCCAGGGTGGCAGGGGGGCGGCTACACCTTC. Its protein is CASSLEPGWQGGGYTF.

The chain carries TRBV6-6 and TRBJ2-2, with TRBD1 identical over 8 bases. This CDR3 has 15 residues. The V gene end was trimmed by 6 bases and the J gene end by 6 bases; junction bases not matched to a gene: 9. In germline, CDR1 is MNHNY, CDR2 SVGAGI (reference sequence). The CDR3 protein is CASRPPGGGAGELFF. CDR3 DNA sequence: TGTGCCAGCAGGCCCCCAGGGGGCGGAGCCGGGGAGCTGTTTTTT.

The chain combines TRBV28 with TRBJ2-1; TRBD1 agrees at 12 bases. CDR3 length: 15 residues. Germline-derived CDR1 and CDR2 are MDHEN and SYDVKM. Trimming at V came to 6 bases and at J to 5 bases, leaving 5 bases not matched to a gene. The CDR3 loop reads CASRTGTGGNNEQFF. In nucleotides, the CDR3 is TGTGCCAGCAGAACGGGGACAGGGGGCAACAATGAGCAGTTCTTC.

The V call is TRBV30, the J call TRBJ1-3; D is unclear. The CDR3 covers 14 residues. V dropped 4 bases and J dropped 1 base, with 11 bases sitting between them. Germline CDR1 and CDR2: GTSNPN and SVGIG (reference sequence). The CDR3 loop is CAWTLARSGNTIYF. CDR3 nucleotides: TGTGCCTGGACCCTAGCCCGGTCTGGAAACACCATATATTTT.

The CDR3 spells CATETRISNQPQHF. The CDR3 DNA sequence: TGTGCCACCGAGACGAGGATTAGCAATCAGCCCCAGCATTTT. This chain links TRBV6-1 with TRBJ1-5, with D unclear. Trimming cost V 10 bases and J 0 bases, with 13 bases left between them. This CDR3 comprises 14 residues. Germline assignment: CDR1 MNHNS and CDR2 SASEGT.

This chain uses TRBV4-2 with TRBJ2-5; 8 bases align to TRBD2. J gave up 4 bases and V 0 bases, and 4 bases lay outside the gene matches. Germline loops: CDR1 LGHNA, CDR2 YNFKEQ. The CDR3 has 15 amino acids. This chain's CDR3 is CASSQDPSGGETQYF. The CDR3 DNA is TGTGCCAGCAGCCAAGATCCAAGCGGGGGAGAGACCCAGTACTTC.

The CDR3 reads CASSLGQGAIYGYTF. The CDR3 DNA is TGCGCCAGCAGCCTCGGACAGGGTGCGATCTATGGCTACACCTTC. The rearrangement joins TRBV5-1 to TRBJ1-2; 8 nucleotides line up with TRBD1. Germline assignment: CDR1 SGHRS and CDR2 YFSETQ. The V and J ends lost 4 bases and 4 bases, in that order; junction bases with no gene match: 9. This CDR3 is 15 amino acids long.

This rearrangement joins TRBV7-9 to TRBJ2-1; TRBD1 aligns across 9 bases. Germline V gene sequence: CDR1 SEHNR, CDR2 FQNEAQ (reference sequence). The CDR3 is made up of 15 amino acids. The junction had 6 bases not matched to a gene; V was cut back by 4 bases and J by 5 bases. The CDR3 here is CASSWDRVINNEQFF. The CDR3, as DNA: TGTGCCAGCAGCTGGGACAGGGTAATCAACAATGAGCAGTTCTTC.

The J gene is TRBJ1-1, the V gene TRBV13; perhaps TRBD1 as D (5 bases). Germline V gene sequence: CDR1 PRHDT, CDR2 FYEKMQ (reference sequence). Trimming left V 3 bases short and J 0 bases short, with 8 bases between. The CDR3 runs to 14 residues. The CDR3, as DNA: TGTGCCAGCAGCTTTATGACAGTGAACACTGAAGCTTTCTTT. Protein sequence: CASSFMTVNTEAFF.